The rows below give T cell receptor beta chains drawn from one sample of a study of T cell responses to AZD1222 COVID-19 vaccine. TCRdb's copy holds only in-frame clones and misses some; the assay was immunoSEQ multiplex PCR. The sample lists about 70,000 clones; around 85% were seen once. The source was peripheral blood, collected on day 0 of AZD1222 vaccination. Receptors were obtained from an adult in good health. Each CDR3 is given with its conserved first and last residue. Fields, in order: V gene, clone size, J gene, D gene, CDR3 protein, CDR3 DNA. A D gene is named only where the DNA matches it firmly. Size is omitted from some rows. Given values are once, few, many or a class for expanded clones.

>TRBV12-3/TRBV12-4|NA|TRBJ1-1|NA
CASSLLWAGEAFF
TGTGCCAGCAGTTTACTATGGGCAGGGGAAGCTTTCTTT
>TRBV19|NA|TRBJ1-2|NA
CASRMQSYGYTF
TGTGCCAGTAGAATGCAGTCCTATGGCTACACCTTC
>TRBV19|once|TRBJ2-2|NA
CASPDPTGELFF
TGTGCCAGTCCGGATCCCACCGGGGAGCTGTTTTTT
>TRBV25-1|NA|TRBJ1-1|NA
CASSGRRQGGNTEAFF
TGTGCCAGCAGTGGACGGCGTCAGGGTGGGAACACTGAAGCTTTCTTT
>TRBV5-4|NA|TRBJ2-3|NA
CASSLRARTDTQYF
TGTGCCAGCAGCTTACGGGCCCGCACAGATACGCAGTATTTT
>TRBV20-1|NA|TRBJ1-2|TRBD1
CSAGTGYGYTF
TGCAGTGCGGGGACAGGTTATGGCTACACCTTC
>TRBV6-5|NA|TRBJ2-7|NA
CASSNEGYEQYF
TGTGCCAGCAGTAATGAGGGCTACGAGCAGTACTTC
>TRBV6-1|NA|TRBJ1-5|TRBD1
CASSEAGGQNQPQHF
TGTGCCAGCAGTGAAGCAGGGGGACAGAATCAGCCCCAGCATTTT
>TRBV7-8|NA|TRBJ1-6|NA
CASSLDSPLHF
TGTGCCAGCAGCTTAGATTCACCCCTCCACTTT
>TRBV10-3|NA|TRBJ1-3|NA
CAISEFDTGHSGNTIYF
TGTGCCATCAGTGAATTTGATACGGGACACTCTGGAAACACCATATATTTT
>TRBV10-3|NA|TRBJ2-1|NA
CAISELGLPRDEQFF
TGTGCCATCAGTGAGTTGGGCTTACCTAGGGATGAGCAGTTCTTC
>TRBV5-4|NA|TRBJ2-5|NA
CASSLYAGSLQETQYF
TGTGCCAGCAGCTTGTATGCGGGGTCCTTACAAGAGACCCAGTACTTC
>TRBV19|NA|TRBJ2-3|TRBD1
CASRPGQGASDTQYF
TGTGCCAGCCGTCCGGGACAGGGGGCTTCAGATACGCAGTATTTT
>TRBV6-5|NA|TRBJ1-1|NA
CATRPVKNRNTEAFF
TGTGCCACCCGACCCGTCAAGAACAGGAACACTGAAGCTTTCTTT
>TRBV29-1|NA|TRBJ1-3|NA
CSVWGSGNTIYF
TGCAGCGTTTGGGGATCTGGAAACACCATATATTTT
>TRBV18|NA|TRBJ1-2|NA
CASSSTKADAYTF
TGTGCCAGCTCCTCTACTAAGGCAGATGCCTACACCTTC
>TRBV11-2|NA|TRBJ2-7|NA
CASKVGHSSYEQYF
TGTGCCAGCAAGGTTGGACACAGCTCCTACGAGCAGTACTTC
>TRBV7-6|few|TRBJ2-3|NA
CASSLALTATARNTQYF
TGTGCCAGCAGCTTAGCGCTGACAGCCACAGCCCGGAATACGCAGTATTTT
>TRBV19|NA|TRBJ1-2|NA
CASSRTDYGYTF
TGTGCCAGTAGTCGGACTGACTATGGCTACACCTTC
>TRBV14|NA|TRBJ2-3|TRBD1
CASSQEGQGARNTQYF
TGTGCCAGCAGCCAAGAGGGACAGGGGGCGCGAAATACGCAGTATTTT
>TRBV29-1|NA|TRBJ2-7|TRBD2
CSVQAGRYEQYF
TGCAGCGTTCAAGCGGGGAGGTACGAGCAGTACTTC
>TRBV27|NA|TRBJ1-1|NA
CASSLWVDTEAFF
TGTGCCAGCAGTTTATGGGTGGACACTGAAGCTTTCTTT